One TCR beta chain is described in this entry. The antigen remains undetermined. This sample was included in a study of shared clonotypes between healthy human individuals. CD45RO-negative CD8 cells positively selected for CCR7 made up the naive population, which excluded terminally differentiated effector memory CD45RA+ cells. The repertoire was sequenced with immunoSEQ multiplex PCR; TCRdb's copy has only in-frame clones and lacks some. This table holds millions of clones, less than 95% found once. Broader study findings: All-four-donor shared clonotypes had higher generation probabilities than non-shared clonotypes did.

The sequence was collected from a man aged 18 to 35 in good health. The sequenced material came from naive CD8+ T cells sorted from blood.

The CDR3 sequence is CASSFVPGSSTYNEQFF. The CDR3 DNA is TGTGCCAGCAGCTTTGTACCAGGCAGTAGTACCTACAATGAGCAGTTCTTC. V usage is TRBV5-4 and J usage is TRBJ2-1, with D unresolved. Trimming left V 2 bases short and J 2 bases short, with 17 bases between. The CDR3 loop spans 17 amino acids. The V gene's germline CDR1 is SGHNT and CDR2 YYREEE (reference sequence).